Listed below are T cell receptor beta chains from one sample, sequenced in a study of shared clonotypes between healthy human individuals. Method: immunoSEQ multiplex PCR; TCRdb's copy keeps in-frame clones and lacks some. Seen here are approximately 590,000 clones, around 95% observed once, and the top ten hold less than 0.13%. Sequencing was performed on naive CD8+ T cells sorted from blood. These receptor sequences come from a woman in her twenties or thirties in good health. CDR3s include the opening cysteine and the closing phenylalanine or tryptophan. D genes are given only for firm matches. Clone size is shown for a subset of rows, as once, few, many or a class of expanded clone.

TRBV9	TRBJ2-2	.	TRBD1	CASSGTTGGTNGELFF	TGTGCCAGCAGCGGGACGACAGGGGGGACGAACGGGGAGCTGTTTTTT
TRBV6-5	TRBJ1-4	.	.	CASSYSRGFDVKLFF	TGTGCCAGCAGTTACTCTCGAGGGTTTGACGTAAAACTGTTTTTT
TRBV10-2	TRBJ2-5	.	.	CASSRGFQETQYF	TGCGCCAGCAGCAGGGGATTTCAAGAGACCCAGTACTTC
TRBV7-8	TRBJ2-3	.	TRBD2	CASSALAGYTDTQYF	TGTGCCAGCAGCGCACTAGCGGGGTACACAGATACGCAGTATTTT
TRBV5-6	TRBJ2-3	few	.	CASSLVSEPDTQYF	TGTGCCAGCAGCTTGGTTAGCGAGCCAGATACGCAGTATTTT
TRBV4-1	TRBJ2-1	.	.	CASSPRPGVRAEQFF	TGCGCCAGCAGCCCTAGGCCGGGAGTAAGGGCTGAGCAGTTCTTC
TRBV27	TRBJ2-3	.	.	CASGPVRGEGTDTQYF	TGTGCCAGCGGACCTGTGAGGGGGGAGGGGACAGATACGCAGTATTTT
TRBV13	TRBJ1-2	.	TRBD1	CASSLALKQGYGYTF	TGTGCCAGCAGCTTAGCCCTAAAACAGGGGTATGGCTACACCTTC
TRBV28	TRBJ2-2	.	.	CASSHGGNTGELFF	TGTGCCAGCAGCCACGGGGGGAACACCGGGGAGCTGTTTTTT
TRBV28	TRBJ2-3	.	TRBD2	CASSLWTSGRITDTQYF	TGTGCCAGCAGTTTATGGACTAGCGGGAGAATCACAGATACGCAGTATTTT
TRBV27	TRBJ2-1	.	.	CASSPPGGVQFF	TGTGCCAGCAGTCCACCCGGGGGAGTGCAGTTCTTC
TRBV7-2	TRBJ1-1	.	.	CASSPSPGLGDEAFF	TGTGCCAGCAGCCCTAGTCCAGGGTTAGGGGATGAAGCTTTCTTT
TRBV19	TRBJ2-7	once	.	CASRASVSYEQYF	TGTGCCAGTAGGGCTAGCGTTTCCTACGAGCAGTACTTC
TRBV4-1	TRBJ2-5	.	TRBD1	CASSFRTGDQETQYF	TGCGCCAGCAGCTTCCGAACAGGGGACCAAGAGACCCAGTACTTC
TRBV7-7	TRBJ2-5	once	.	CASSLNRGRQETQYF	TGTGCCAGCAGCCTCAACCGGGGGCGACAAGAGACCCAGTACTTC
TRBV7-9	TRBJ1-1	.	.	CASSLGTNTEAFF	TGTGCCAGCAGCTTAGGGACAAACACTGAAGCTTTCTTT
TRBV28	TRBJ1-1	.	.	CASSLEIVSSPNTEAFF	TGTGCCAGCAGTTTAGAGATAGTATCCTCCCCGAACACTGAAGCTTTCTTT
TRBV28	TRBJ2-5	.	.	CASTSGAWGGETQYF	TGTGCCAGCACCTCGGGCGCCTGGGGGGGCGAGACCCAGTACTTC
TRBV21-1	TRBJ1-5	.	.	CASSKHRTGGPGSNQPQHF	TGTGCCAGCAGCAAACACCGGACAGGGGGACCTGGCAGCAATCAGCCCCAGCATTTT
TRBV7-2	TRBJ1-2	.	.	CASSLDTGYGYTF	TGTGCCAGCAGCTTAGATACAGGCTATGGCTACACCTTC
TRBV7-8	TRBJ2-1	.	TRBD2	CASSLLAGAGNEQFF	TGTGCCAGCAGCTTATTAGCGGGAGCGGGTAATGAGCAGTTCTTC
TRBV27	TRBJ1-5	.	TRBD1	CASSFTGGNQPQHF	TGTGCCAGCAGTTTTACAGGGGGGAATCAGCCCCAGCATTTT
TRBV6-5	TRBJ1-2	.	.	CASSYADFNYGYTF	TGTGCCAGCAGTTACGCTGATTTTAACTATGGCTACACCTTC
TRBV29-1	TRBJ2-4	.	.	CSVEAQLAKNIQYF	TGCAGCGTTGAGGCCCAACTAGCCAAAAACATTCAGTACTTC
TRBV7-9	TRBJ2-7	once	.	CASNPLGVYEQYF	TGTGCCAGCAACCCCCTGGGTGTCTACGAGCAGTACTTC
TRBV7-8	TRBJ1-5	.	.	CASSLWLNSNQPQHF	TGTGCCAGCAGCTTATGGCTCAATAGCAATCAGCCCCAGCATTTT
TRBV2	TRBJ2-7	.	.	CASSEGYEQYF	TGTGCCAGCAGTGAAGGATACGAGCAGTACTTC
TRBV7-9	TRBJ2-1	.	TRBD2	CANEGGSGRGPNEQFF	TGTGCCAACGAGGGGGGGAGCGGGAGAGGTCCCAATGAGCAGTTCTTC
TRBV2	TRBJ2-7	.	.	CASSFPDPGREQYF	TGTGCCAGCAGTTTTCCAGACCCCGGTCGCGAGCAGTACTTC
TRBV28	TRBJ1-5	.	.	CASSQALNQPQHF	TGTGCCAGCAGTCAAGCACTCAATCAGCCCCAGCATTTT
TRBV9	TRBJ1-3	.	.	CASSVGGNSGNTIYF	TGTGCCAGCAGCGTAGGGGGAAACTCTGGAAACACCATATATTTT
TRBV4-2	TRBJ2-2	.	TRBD2	CASSPILATGELFF	TGTGCCAGCAGCCCCATACTAGCGACCGGGGAGCTGTTTTTT
TRBV13	TRBJ2-5	.	TRBD2	CASGYSREGQETQYF	TGTGCCAGCGGATACTCGCGGGAGGGCCAAGAGACCCAGTACTTC
TRBV28	TRBJ1-3	.	.	CASSLSASSGNTIYF	TGTGCCAGCAGTTTATCGGCCAGCTCTGGAAACACCATATATTTT
TRBV5-6	TRBJ1-1	.	.	CASALLGGATEAFF	TGTGCCAGCGCCCTGCTTGGGGGGGCGACTGAAGCTTTCTTT
TRBV29-1	TRBJ2-7	.	.	CSVFGGRDDYEQYF	TGCAGCGTTTTCGGTGGGCGGGATGACTACGAGCAGTACTTC
TRBV5-6	TRBJ1-1	.	.	CASSLVVKDVRTEAFF	TGTGCCAGCAGCTTGGTTGTGAAGGACGTTCGCACTGAAGCTTTCTTT
TRBV7-2	TRBJ1-5	.	TRBD1	CASSPGTASNQPQHF	TGTGCCAGCAGCCCCGGGACAGCTAGCAATCAGCCCCAGCATTTT
TRBV29-1	TRBJ2-1	.	.	CSVWVGAYNEQFF	TGCAGCGTTTGGGTCGGGGCATACAATGAGCAGTTCTTC
TRBV27	TRBJ1-5	.	TRBD1	CASSARTGINQPQHF	TGTGCCAGCAGTGCCCGGACAGGGATCAATCAGCCCCAGCATTTT
TRBV7-2	TRBJ2-3	.	.	CASSFVTGSTDTQYF	TGTGCCAGCAGCTTCGTTACCGGTAGCACAGATACGCAGTATTTT
TRBV7-2	TRBJ1-1	.	.	CASSLGPENTEAFF	TGTGCCAGCAGCTTAGGTCCAGAGAACACTGAAGCTTTCTTT
TRBV27	TRBJ1-4	.	TRBD1	CASSSPGQGGEKLFF	TGTGCCAGCAGTTCCCCGGGACAGGGTGGGGAAAAACTGTTTTTT
TRBV6-6	TRBJ2-3	.	.	CASSYRVSDTQYF	TGTGCCAGCAGTTACCGAGTTTCAGATACGCAGTATTTT
TRBV7-9	TRBJ2-1	.	.	CASSLASDEGNEQFF	TGTGCCAGCAGCTTAGCATCGGATGAGGGCAATGAGCAGTTCTTC
TRBV4-1	TRBJ2-2	.	.	CASSPGATNTGELFF	TGCGCCAGCAGCCCCGGGGCCACGAACACCGGGGAGCTGTTTTTT
TRBV5-6	TRBJ1-1	.	.	CASSTGQITEAFF	TGTGCCAGCAGCACCGGACAGATCACTGAAGCTTTCTTT
TRBV2	TRBJ2-3	.	TRBD1	CASSGTGSSTDTQYF	TGTGCCAGCAGTGGGACAGGGTCTAGCACAGATACGCAGTATTTT
TRBV10-3	TRBJ1-5	few	.	CAISDNADQPQHF	TGTGCCATCAGTGATAATGCCGATCAGCCCCAGCATTTT
TRBV27	TRBJ2-7	.	.	CASRPYGGSYEQYF	TGTGCCAGCAGACCTTACGGGGGTTCCTACGAGCAGTACTTC
TRBV28	TRBJ2-7	.	.	CASSIFGGNVYEQYF	TGTGCCAGCAGTATATTTGGCGGGAACGTCTACGAGCAGTACTTC
TRBV27	TRBJ2-1	.	.	CASSLLFGSYNEQFF	TGTGCCAGCAGTCTCCTTTTTGGGAGTTACAATGAGCAGTTCTTC
TRBV19	TRBJ2-5	.	TRBD2	CASSIIGREAQYF	TGTGCCAGTAGTATTATAGGTCGGGAGGCCCAGTACTTC
TRBV4-1	TRBJ1-4	.	.	CASSTLGTDDEKLFF	TGCGCCAGCAGCACCCTTGGGACGGATGATGAAAAACTGTTTTTT
TRBV13	TRBJ1-1	.	TRBD1	CASSPQGRVAEAFF	TGTGCCAGCAGCCCACAGGGGAGGGTTGCTGAAGCTTTCTTT